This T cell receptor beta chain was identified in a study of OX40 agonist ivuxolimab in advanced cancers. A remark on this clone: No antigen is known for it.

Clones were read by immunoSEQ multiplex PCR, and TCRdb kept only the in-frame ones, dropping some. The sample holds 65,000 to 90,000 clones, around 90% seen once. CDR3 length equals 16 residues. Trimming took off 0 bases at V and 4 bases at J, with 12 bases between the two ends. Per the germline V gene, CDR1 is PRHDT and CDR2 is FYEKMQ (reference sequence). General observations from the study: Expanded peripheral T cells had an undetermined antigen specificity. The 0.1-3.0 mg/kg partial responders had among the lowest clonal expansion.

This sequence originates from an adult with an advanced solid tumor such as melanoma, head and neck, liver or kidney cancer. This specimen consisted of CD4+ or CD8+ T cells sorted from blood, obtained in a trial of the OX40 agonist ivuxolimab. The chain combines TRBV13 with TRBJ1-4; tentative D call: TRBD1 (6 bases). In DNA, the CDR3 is TGTGCCAGCAGCTTAGGATATCCAGGGGTTAATGAAAAACTGTTTTTT. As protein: CASSLGYPGVNEKLFF.